The table lists the clone carrying this T cell receptor (beta chain) with a few counts. TCRdb redid the calling of the 5' RACE reads with MiXCR, one entry per CDR3 protein. The profile shows approximately 510,000 distinct CDR3 sequences, around a fifth of them singletons. This entry comes from a study of T cells after yellow fever vaccination. This TCR was recovered from a man between 18 and 35 years old who received the YFV17D yellow fever vaccine. Material: PBMCs, obtained around 3 weeks after the first yellow fever vaccination.

The chain's CDR3 is CASSPTGTGGYGYTF. In nucleotides, the CDR3 is TGTGCCAGCAGCCCTACCGGGACAGGGGGCTATGGCTACACCTTC. V gene TRBV3-1 combines with J gene TRBJ1-2; 11 positions match TRBD1. Germline V gives CDR1 LGHDT, CDR2 YNNKEL (reference sequence). The CDR3 spans 15 residues. J gave up 4 bases and V 4 bases, and 5 bases lay outside the gene matches.